Listed below are T cell receptor beta chains from one sample, sequenced in a study of CD8+ T cells in alopecia areata. The repertoire was sequenced with immunoSEQ multiplex PCR; TCRdb's copy has only in-frame clones and lacks some. The sample lists some 130,000 clones; around 56% were seen once. Here the sequenced sample was CD4+ T cells sorted from blood, taken at week 4, from a patient treated with tofacitinib. Source of these receptors: a human donor with alopecia areata. Both conserved end residues are part of each CDR3. D genes are given only for firm matches. Clone size is not always given. Where it is, it says once, few, many or a class for expanded clones.

CDR3aa | CDR3nt | abundance | j_gene | v_gene | d_gene
CSVVPGGLYNEQFF | TGCAGCGTTGTTCCAGGGGGCCTTTACAATGAGCAGTTCTTC | few | TRBJ2-1 | TRBV29-1 | TRBD1
CSVQGRVSYEQYF | TGCAGCGTTCAAGGGAGGGTCTCCTACGAGCAGTACTTC | - | TRBJ2-7 | TRBV29-1 | TRBD2
CASRASRLAEAFF | TGTGCCAGCAGAGCTTCTCGGCTGGCTGAAGCTTTCTTT | - | TRBJ1-1 | TRBV6-5 | -
CASSQNMAYEQYF | TGTGCCAGCAGCCAAAACATGGCCTACGAGCAGTACTTC | few | TRBJ2-7 | TRBV14 | -
CASSLNNGGSEYF | TGTGCCAGCAGTCTCAACAACGGCGGGAGTGAGTACTTC | many | TRBJ2-7 | TRBV27 | TRBD2
CASSGGTEAYEQYF | TGTGCCAGCAGTGGCGGGACAGAAGCCTACGAGCAGTACTTC | few | TRBJ2-7 | TRBV6-5 | -
CASSEQDGRYEQYF | TGTGCCAGCAGTGAACAGGACGGCCGCTACGAGCAGTACTTC | - | TRBJ2-7 | TRBV25-1 | -
CASSDRTGGDLYGYTF | TGTGCCAGCAGTGATAGGACAGGGGGCGACCTCTATGGCTACACCTTC | - | TRBJ1-2 | TRBV25-1 | TRBD1
CSAGTDYGYTF | TGCAGCGCAGGGACGGACTATGGCTACACCTTC | - | TRBJ1-2 | TRBV29-1 | -
CSVERTSGTGVVF | TGCAGCGTTGAAAGGACTAGCGGTACAGGTGTGGTCTTC | - | TRBJ2-1 | TRBV29-1 | TRBD2
CATSPGHNEAFF | TGTGCCACCTCTCCGGGACATAATGAAGCTTTCTTT | - | TRBJ1-1 | TRBV30 | -
CASSMTSGPTIHNEQFF | TGTGCCAGCAGCATGACTAGCGGACCAACTATACACAATGAGCAGTTCTTC | - | TRBJ2-1 | TRBV7-9 | TRBD2
CAWSLRGNYGYTF | TGTGCCTGGAGTTTGCGGGGTAACTATGGCTACACCTTC | - | TRBJ1-2 | TRBV30 | -
CASIESLNTGELFF | TGTGCCAGCATTGAGTCCCTGAACACCGGGGAGCTGTTTTTT | - | TRBJ2-2 | TRBV2 | -
CSVGLEYTQYF | TGCAGCGTTGGCCTAGAATATACGCAGTATTTT | - | TRBJ2-3 | TRBV29-1 | -
CASSPLQANYGYTF | TGCGCCAGCAGCCCACTACAGGCTAACTATGGCTACACCTTC | few | TRBJ1-2 | TRBV4-1 | -